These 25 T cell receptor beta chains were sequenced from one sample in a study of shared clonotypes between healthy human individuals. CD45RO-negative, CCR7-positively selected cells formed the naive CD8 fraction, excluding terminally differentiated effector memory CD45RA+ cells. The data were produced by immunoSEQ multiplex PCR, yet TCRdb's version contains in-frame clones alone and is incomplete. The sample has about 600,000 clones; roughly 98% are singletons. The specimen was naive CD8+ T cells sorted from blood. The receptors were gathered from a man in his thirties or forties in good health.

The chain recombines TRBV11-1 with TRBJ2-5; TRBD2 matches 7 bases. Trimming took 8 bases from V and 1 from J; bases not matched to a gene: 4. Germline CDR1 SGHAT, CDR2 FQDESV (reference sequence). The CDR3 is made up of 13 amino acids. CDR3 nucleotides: TGTGCCAGCGGGCGCGGGGGCCAAGAGACCCAGTACTTC. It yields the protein CASGRGGQETQYF.

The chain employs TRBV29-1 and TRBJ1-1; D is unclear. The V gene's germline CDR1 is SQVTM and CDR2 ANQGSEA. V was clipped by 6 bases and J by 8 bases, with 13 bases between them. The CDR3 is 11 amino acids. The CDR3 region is CSVLLLGEAFF. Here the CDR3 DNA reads TGCAGCGTCCTCCTCCTAGGGGAAGCTTTCTTT.

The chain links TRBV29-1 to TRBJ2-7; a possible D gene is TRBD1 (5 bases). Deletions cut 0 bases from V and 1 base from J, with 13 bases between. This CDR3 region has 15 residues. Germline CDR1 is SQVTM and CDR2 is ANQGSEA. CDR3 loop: CSVEELGRESYEQYF. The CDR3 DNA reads TGCAGCGTTGAAGAGTTGGGGCGAGAGTCCTACGAGCAGTACTTC.

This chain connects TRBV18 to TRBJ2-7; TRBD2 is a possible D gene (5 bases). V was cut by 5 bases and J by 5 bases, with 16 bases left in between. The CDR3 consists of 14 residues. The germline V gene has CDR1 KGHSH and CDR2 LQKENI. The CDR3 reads CASSEFWGENEQYF. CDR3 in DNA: TGTGCCAGCTCAGAGTTTTGGGGAGAGAACGAGCAGTACTTC.

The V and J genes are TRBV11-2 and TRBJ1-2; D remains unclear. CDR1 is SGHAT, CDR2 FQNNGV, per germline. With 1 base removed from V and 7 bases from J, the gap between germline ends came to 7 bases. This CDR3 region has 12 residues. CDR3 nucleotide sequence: TGTGCCAGCAGCTTAGGTACAACTGGCTACACCTTC. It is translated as CASSLGTTGYTF.

In DNA, the CDR3 is TGCGCCAGCAGCCGCGGGGCGGGAGAGGATTACAATGAGCAGTTCTTC. Residues: CASSRGAGEDYNEQFF. V usage is TRBV4-3 and J usage is TRBJ2-1; TRBD2 matches 7 bases. V shed 4 bases, J shed 4 bases, and the junction held 10 bases outside the gene matches. Germline CDR1 reads LGHNA; CDR2 reads YSLEER. The CDR3 is 16 residues long.

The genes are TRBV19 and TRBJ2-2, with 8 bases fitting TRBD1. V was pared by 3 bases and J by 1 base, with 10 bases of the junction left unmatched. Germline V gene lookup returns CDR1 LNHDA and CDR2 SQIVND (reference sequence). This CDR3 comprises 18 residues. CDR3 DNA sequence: TGTGCCAGTAGTATCCCTTATGCCGGGACAGGGAACACCGGGGAGCTGTTTTTT. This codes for CASSIPYAGTGNTGELFF.

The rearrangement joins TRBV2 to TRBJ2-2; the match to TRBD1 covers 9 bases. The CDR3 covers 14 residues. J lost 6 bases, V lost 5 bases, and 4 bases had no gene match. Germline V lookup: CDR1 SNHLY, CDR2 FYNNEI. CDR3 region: CASSTDRGAGELFF. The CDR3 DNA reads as TGTGCCAGCAGTACGGACAGGGGAGCCGGGGAGCTGTTTTTT.

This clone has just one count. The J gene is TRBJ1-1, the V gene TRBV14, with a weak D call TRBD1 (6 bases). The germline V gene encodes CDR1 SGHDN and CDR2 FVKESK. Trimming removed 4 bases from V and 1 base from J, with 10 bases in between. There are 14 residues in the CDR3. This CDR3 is CASSPLTGNTEAFF. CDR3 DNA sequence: TGTGCCAGCAGCCCTCTGACAGGGAACACTGAAGCTTTCTTT.

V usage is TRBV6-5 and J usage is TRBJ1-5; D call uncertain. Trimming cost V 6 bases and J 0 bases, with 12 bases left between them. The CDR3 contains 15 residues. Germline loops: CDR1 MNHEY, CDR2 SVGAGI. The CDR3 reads CASRPDQISNQPQHF. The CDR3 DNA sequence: TGTGCCAGCAGACCCGACCAAATTAGCAATCAGCCCCAGCATTTT.

CDR3 sequence (DNA): TGTGCCAGCAGCTCCAGGGTTGGTAGGGGGGAGGATTTCGGCTACGAGCAGTACTTC. Its translation: CASSSRVGRGEDFGYEQYF. The genes are TRBV13 and TRBJ2-7; D could derive from TRBD1 or TRBD2 (6 bases each). Germline-derived CDR1 and CDR2 are PRHDT and FYEKMQ (reference sequence). V was pared by 4 bases and J by 3 bases, with 28 bases between. The CDR3 totals 19 residues. The variable domain in full, completed from reference TRBV13 and TRBJ2-7, reads AAGVIQSPRHLIKEKRETATLKCYPIPRHDTVYWYQQGPGQDPQFLISFYEKMQSDKGSIPDRFSAQQFSDYHSELNMSSLELGDSALYFCASSSRVGRGEDFGYEQYFGPGTRLTVT.

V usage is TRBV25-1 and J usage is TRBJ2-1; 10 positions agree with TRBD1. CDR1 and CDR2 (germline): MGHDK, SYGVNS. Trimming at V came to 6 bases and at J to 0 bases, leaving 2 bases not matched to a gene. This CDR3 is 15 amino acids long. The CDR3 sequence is CASSGTGVSYNEQFF. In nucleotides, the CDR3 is TGTGCCAGCAGCGGGACAGGGGTCTCCTACAATGAGCAGTTCTTC.

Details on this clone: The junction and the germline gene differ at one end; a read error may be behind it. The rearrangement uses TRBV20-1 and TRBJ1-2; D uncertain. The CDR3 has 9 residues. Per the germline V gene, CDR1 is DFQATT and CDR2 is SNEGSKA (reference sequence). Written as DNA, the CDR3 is TGCAGTGCTAGTGCCGGGAGATTATTC. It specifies CSASAGRLF.

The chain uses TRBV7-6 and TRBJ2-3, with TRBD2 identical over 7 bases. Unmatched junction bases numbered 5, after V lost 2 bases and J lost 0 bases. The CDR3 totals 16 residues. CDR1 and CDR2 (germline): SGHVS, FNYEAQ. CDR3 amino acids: CASSLSPAGSTDTQYF. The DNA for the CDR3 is TGTGCCAGCAGCTTATCCCCAGCGGGAAGCACAGATACGCAGTATTTT.

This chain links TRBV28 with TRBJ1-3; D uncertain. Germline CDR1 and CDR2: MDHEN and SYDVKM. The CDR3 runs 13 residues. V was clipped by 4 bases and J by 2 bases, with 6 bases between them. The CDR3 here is CASSSNAGNTIYF. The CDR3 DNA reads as TGTGCCAGCAGTTCCAACGCTGGAAACACCATATATTTT. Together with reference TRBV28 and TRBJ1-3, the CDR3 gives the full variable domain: DVKVTQSSRYLVKRTGEKVFLECVQDMDHENMFWYRQDPGLGLRLIYFSYDVKMKEKGDIPEGYSVSREKKERFSLILESASTNQTSMYLCASSSNAGNTIYFGEGSWLTVV.

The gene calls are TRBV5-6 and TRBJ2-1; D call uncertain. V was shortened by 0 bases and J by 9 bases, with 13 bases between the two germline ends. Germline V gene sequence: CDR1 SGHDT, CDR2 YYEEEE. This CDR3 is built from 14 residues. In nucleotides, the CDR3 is TGTGCCAGCAGCTTGGTCTTCTCCTTACCTGAGCAGTTCTTC. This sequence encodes CASSLVFSLPEQFF.

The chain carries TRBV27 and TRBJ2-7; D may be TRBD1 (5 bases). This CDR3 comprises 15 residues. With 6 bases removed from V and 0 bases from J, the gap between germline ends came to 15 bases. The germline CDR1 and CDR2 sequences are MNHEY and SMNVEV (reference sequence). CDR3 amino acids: CASRVFADTSYEQYF. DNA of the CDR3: TGTGCCAGCAGGGTTTTCGCGGACACCTCCTACGAGCAGTACTTC.

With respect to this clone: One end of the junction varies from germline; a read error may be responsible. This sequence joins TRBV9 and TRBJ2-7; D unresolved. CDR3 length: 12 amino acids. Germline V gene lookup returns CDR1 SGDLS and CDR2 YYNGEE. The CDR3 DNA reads TGTGCCAGCAGCCCTTTCTCCTCCGAGCAGTACTTC. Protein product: CASSPFSSEQYF.

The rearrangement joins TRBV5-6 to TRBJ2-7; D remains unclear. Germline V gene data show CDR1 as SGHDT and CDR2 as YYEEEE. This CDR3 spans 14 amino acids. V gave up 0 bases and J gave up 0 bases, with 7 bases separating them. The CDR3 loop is CASSLGPVSYEQYF. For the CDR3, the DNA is TGTGCCAGCAGCTTGGGACCAGTCTCCTACGAGCAGTACTTC.

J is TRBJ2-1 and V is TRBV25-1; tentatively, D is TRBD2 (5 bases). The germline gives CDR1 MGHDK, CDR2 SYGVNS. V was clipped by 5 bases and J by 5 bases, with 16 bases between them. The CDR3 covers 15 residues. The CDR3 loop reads CASSYRASRHNEQFF. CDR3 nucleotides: TGTGCCAGCAGTTATCGTGCTAGCCGCCACAATGAGCAGTTCTTC.

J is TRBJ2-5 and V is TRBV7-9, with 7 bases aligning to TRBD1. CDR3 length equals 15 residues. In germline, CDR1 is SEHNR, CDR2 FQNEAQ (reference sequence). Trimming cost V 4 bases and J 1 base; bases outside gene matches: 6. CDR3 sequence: CASSYVKGAQETQYF. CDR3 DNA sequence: TGTGCCAGCAGCTACGTGAAGGGGGCCCAAGAGACCCAGTACTTC.

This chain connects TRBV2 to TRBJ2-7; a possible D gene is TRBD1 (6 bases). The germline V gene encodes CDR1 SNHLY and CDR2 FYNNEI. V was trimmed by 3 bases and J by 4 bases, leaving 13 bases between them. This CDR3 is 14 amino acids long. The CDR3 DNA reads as TGTGCCAGCAGTGATCTGCAGGGGTTATACGAGCAGTACTTC. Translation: CASSDLQGLYEQYF.

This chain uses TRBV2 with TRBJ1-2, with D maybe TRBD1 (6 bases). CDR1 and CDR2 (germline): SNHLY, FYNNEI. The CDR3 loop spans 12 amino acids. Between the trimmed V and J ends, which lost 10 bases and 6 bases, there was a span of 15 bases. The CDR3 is CANKQGFDGYTF. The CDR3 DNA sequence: TGTGCCAACAAACAGGGTTTCGATGGCTACACCTTC.

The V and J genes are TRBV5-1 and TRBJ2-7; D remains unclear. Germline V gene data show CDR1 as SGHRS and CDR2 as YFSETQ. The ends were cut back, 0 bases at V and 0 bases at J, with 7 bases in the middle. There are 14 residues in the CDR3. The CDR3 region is CASSLDYGSYEQYF. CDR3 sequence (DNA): TGCGCCAGCAGCTTGGATTACGGCTCCTACGAGCAGTACTTC.

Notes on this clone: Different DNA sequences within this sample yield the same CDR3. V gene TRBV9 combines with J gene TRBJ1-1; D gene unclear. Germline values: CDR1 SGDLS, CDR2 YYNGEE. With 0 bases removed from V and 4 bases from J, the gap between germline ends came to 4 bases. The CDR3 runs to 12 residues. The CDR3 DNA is TGTGCCAGCAGCGTAGGGGGCACTGAAGCTTTCTTT. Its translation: CASSVGGTEAFF.